Listed below are T cell receptor beta chains from one sample, sequenced in a study of PD-L1 blockade in urothelial cancer. Here immunoSEQ multiplex PCR was the method, and the copy in TCRdb shows in-frame clones only, minus some. This sample yields around 130,000 clones, of which 84% are seen a single time; 2.5% to 4% belongs to the top ten. Sequencing was performed on PBMCs, taken around atezolizumab (anti-PD-L1) treatment. The receptors here all came from a man aged 50 to 60 with urothelial cancer. Both conserved end residues are trimmed from each CDR3.

TRBV19	11	TRBJ1-5	ASSADRNQPQH
TRBV28	10	TRBJ2-1	ASSFKAGEQF
TRBV6-1	10	TRBJ1-5	ASSVSTVPQH
TRBV30	13	TRBJ2-7	AWSTTSPITYEQY
TRBV7-9	13	TRBJ1-4	ASSPWAGGEEKLF
TRBV7-2	10	TRBJ2-1	ASSLARNEQF
TRBV2	9	TRBJ2-5	ASSEDGTQY
TRBV7-9	12	TRBJ2-2	ASTVRGSGRELF
TRBV28	12	TRBJ1-2	ASIRGAETYGYT
TRBV11-3	17	TRBJ2-2	ASNRPLRTSGSFTGELF
TRBV29-1	9	TRBJ1-4	SVAVGEKLF
TRBV5-1	13	TRBJ2-7	ASSLEGQGTYEQY
TRBV7-6	12	TRBJ2-3	ASSISGSTDTQY
TRBV4-1	18	TRBJ2-6	ASSQAEPGQASSGANVLT
TRBV11-1	13	TRBJ1-6	ASSLMSRVPSPLH